This T cell receptor (beta chain) was sequenced during a study of cytomegalovirus exposure and HLA in healthy donors. Researchers ran the PCR with 60 Vbeta and 13 Jbeta primers. Assay used: immunoSEQ multiplex PCR; TCRdb lists only in-frame clones, some missing. The table shows around 120,000 clones, with over 70% occurring only once. Study findings and constraints: It was shown in a later analysis that HLA-associated TCR beta chains were more clonally expanded than other, equally common chains.

A remark on this clone: Its antigen is still unknown.

Germline V CDR1 and CDR2: SGHTA, FQGNSA. The CDR3 consists of 16 residues. The V end was cut by 7 bases, the J end by 1 base, with 19 bases between. The material sequenced was PBMCs. This sequence joins TRBV7-2 and TRBJ1-1; possible D gene TRBD1, 5 bases. The clonotype originates from a woman aged 55 to 70 in good health and CMV-seropositive. The CDR3 loop is CASTPNGGVTNTEAFF. The CDR3 region has the DNA TGTGCCAGCACCCCCAATGGGGGGGTCACGAACACTGAAGCTTTCTTT.